This TCR beta chain appears in the sequencing data of a study of preoperative IRX-2 immunotherapy in early breast cancer. Treatment indicated: preoperative locoregional IRX-2 cytokine immunotherapy. Profiling relied on immunoSEQ multiplex PCR, and the TCRdb table lists in-frame clones only, not all of them. The sample yields about 42,000 clones, around three quarters seen once. With 6 bases removed from V and 0 bases from J, the gap between germline ends came to 9 bases. The CDR3 runs to 14 residues. The sequence was collected from a human donor with breast cancer. The rearrangement links TRBV23-1 to TRBJ1-3; D is ambiguous. TRBV23-1 is noted as an ORF with a role that remains uncertain. The sequencing here drew on tumor tissue, taken after IRX-2 immunotherapy. CDR3: CASSRLVSGNTIYF. In DNA, the CDR3 is TGCGCCAGCAGCAGGCTAGTCTCTGGAAACACCATATATTTT.